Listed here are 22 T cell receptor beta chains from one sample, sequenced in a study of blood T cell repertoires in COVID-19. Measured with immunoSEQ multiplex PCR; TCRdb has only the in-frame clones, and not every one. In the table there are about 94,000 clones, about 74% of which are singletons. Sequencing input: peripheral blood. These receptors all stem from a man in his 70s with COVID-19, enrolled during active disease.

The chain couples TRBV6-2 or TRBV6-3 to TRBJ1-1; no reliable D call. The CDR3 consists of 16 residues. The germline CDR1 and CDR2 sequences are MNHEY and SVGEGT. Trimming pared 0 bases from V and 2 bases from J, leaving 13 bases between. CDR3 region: CASSYSLSPRNTEAFF. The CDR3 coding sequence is TGTGCCAGCAGTTACTCGCTTAGTCCCCGAAACACTGAAGCTTTCTTT.

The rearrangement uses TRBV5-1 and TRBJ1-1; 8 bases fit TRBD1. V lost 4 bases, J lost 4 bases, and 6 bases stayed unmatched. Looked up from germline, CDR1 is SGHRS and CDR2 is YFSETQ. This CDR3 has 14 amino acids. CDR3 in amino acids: CASSPAGGSTEAFF. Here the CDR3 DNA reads TGCGCCAGCAGCCCGGCAGGGGGCAGCACTGAAGCTTTCTTT.

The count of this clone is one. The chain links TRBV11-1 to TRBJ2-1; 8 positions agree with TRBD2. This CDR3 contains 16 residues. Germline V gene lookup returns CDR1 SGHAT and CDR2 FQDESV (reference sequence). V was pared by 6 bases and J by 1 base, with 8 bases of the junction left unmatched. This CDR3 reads CASSSRSGISYNEQFF. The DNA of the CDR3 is TGTGCCAGCAGTTCTCGTAGCGGGATATCCTACAATGAGCAGTTCTTC. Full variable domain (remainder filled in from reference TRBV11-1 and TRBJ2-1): EAEVAQSPRYKITEKSQAVAFWCDPISGHATLYWYRQILGQGPELLVQFQDESVVDDSQLPKDRFSAERLKGVDSTLKIQPAELGDSAMYLCASSSRSGISYNEQFFGPGTRLTVL.

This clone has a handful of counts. The CDR3 loop is CASRHTGPSTDTQYF. For the CDR3, the DNA is TGTGCCAGCAGACACACAGGGCCTAGCACAGATACGCAGTATTTT. This sequence joins TRBV6-6 and TRBJ2-3; a weak D match, TRBD1 (6 bases). The V and J ends lost 6 bases and 0 bases respectively, with 13 bases between them. The CDR3 runs to 15 residues. Germline V gives CDR1 MNHNY, CDR2 SVGAGI (reference sequence).

This CDR3 is CASSLRSGRTGDTQYF. As DNA, the CDR3 is TGTGCCAGCAGCTTGCGAAGCGGGAGGACCGGAGATACGCAGTATTTT. The rearrangement links TRBV5-5 to TRBJ2-3; TRBD2 matches at 9 bases. In germline, CDR1 is SGHKS, CDR2 YYEKEE (reference sequence). The V and J ends lost 1 base and 5 bases, in that order; junction bases with no gene match: 8. This CDR3 has 16 amino acids.

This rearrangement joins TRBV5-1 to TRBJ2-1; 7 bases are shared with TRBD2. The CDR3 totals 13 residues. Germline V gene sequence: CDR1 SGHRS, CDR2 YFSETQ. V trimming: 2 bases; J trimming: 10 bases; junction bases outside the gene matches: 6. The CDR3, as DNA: TGCGCCAGCAGCTTTACAACGACTAGCGAGCAGTTCTTC. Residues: CASSFTTTSEQFF.

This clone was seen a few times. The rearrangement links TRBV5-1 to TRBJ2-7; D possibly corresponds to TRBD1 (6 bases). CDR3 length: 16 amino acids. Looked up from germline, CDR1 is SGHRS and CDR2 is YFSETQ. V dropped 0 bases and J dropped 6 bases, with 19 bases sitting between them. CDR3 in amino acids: CASSLDQGLTFSEQYF. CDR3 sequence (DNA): TGCGCCAGCAGCTTGGATCAGGGGCTTACTTTTTCCGAGCAGTACTTC.

The CDR3 reads CASSPGRGNTGELFF. CDR3 coding DNA: TGTGCCAGCTCACCAGGCAGGGGGAACACCGGGGAGCTGTTTTTT. This chain connects TRBV18 to TRBJ2-2; D possibly corresponds to TRBD1 (6 bases). The germline V gene encodes CDR1 KGHSH and CDR2 LQKENI. The V end lost 2 bases, the J end lost 1 base, and 8 bases lay between the germline ends. This CDR3 comprises 15 residues. Full variable domain (outside the CDR3, taken from reference TRBV18 and TRBJ2-2): NAGVMQNPRHLVRRRGQEARLRCSPMKGHSHVYWYRQLPEEGLKFMVYLQKENIIDESGMPKERFSAEFPKEGPSILRIQQVVRGDSAAYFCASSPGRGNTGELFFGEGSRLTVL.

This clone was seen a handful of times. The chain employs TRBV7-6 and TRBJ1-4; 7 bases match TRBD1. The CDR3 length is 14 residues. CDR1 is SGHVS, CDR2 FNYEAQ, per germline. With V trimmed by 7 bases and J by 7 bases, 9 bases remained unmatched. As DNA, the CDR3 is TGTGCCAGCAAGGAGACAGGGAGGTCTGAAAAACTGTTTTTT. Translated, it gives CASKETGRSEKLFF.

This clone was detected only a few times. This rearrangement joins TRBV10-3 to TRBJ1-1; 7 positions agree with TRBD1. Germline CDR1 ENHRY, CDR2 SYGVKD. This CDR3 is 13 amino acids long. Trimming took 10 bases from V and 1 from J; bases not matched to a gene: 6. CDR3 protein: CAKPGQQNTEAFF. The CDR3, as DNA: TGTGCCAAACCGGGACAGCAGAACACTGAAGCTTTCTTT.

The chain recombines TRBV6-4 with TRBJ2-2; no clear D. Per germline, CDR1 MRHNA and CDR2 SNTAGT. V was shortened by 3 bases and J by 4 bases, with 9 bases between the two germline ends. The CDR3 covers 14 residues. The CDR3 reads CASSESSGTGELFF. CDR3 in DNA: TGTGCCAGCAGTGAGAGTTCGGGCACCGGGGAGCTGTTTTTT.

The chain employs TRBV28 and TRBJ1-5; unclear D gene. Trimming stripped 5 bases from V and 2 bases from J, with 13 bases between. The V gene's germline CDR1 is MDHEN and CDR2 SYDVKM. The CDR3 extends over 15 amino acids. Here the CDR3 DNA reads TGTGCCAGCAGTCTCCTCCGAGCCGGCAATCAGCCCCAGCATTTT. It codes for CASSLLRAGNQPQHF.

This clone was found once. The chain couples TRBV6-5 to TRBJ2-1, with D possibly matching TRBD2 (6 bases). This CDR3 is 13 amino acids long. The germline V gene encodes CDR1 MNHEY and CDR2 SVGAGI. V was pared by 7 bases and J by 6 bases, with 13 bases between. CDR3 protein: CASTPGRRNEQFF. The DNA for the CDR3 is TGTGCCAGCACCCCAGGGAGGCGCAATGAGCAGTTCTTC.

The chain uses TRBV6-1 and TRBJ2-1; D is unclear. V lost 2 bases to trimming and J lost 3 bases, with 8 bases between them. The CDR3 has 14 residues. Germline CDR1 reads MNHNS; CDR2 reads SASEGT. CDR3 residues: CASSEITVYNEQFF. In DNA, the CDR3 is TGTGCCAGCAGTGAAATAACTGTCTACAATGAGCAGTTCTTC.

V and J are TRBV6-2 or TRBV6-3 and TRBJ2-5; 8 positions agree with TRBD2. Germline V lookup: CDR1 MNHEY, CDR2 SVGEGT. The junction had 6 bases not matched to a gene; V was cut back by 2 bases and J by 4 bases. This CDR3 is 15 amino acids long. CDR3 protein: CASSYLRGGRETQYF. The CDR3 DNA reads TGTGCCAGCAGTTACCTTCGGGGGGGCCGAGAGACCCAGTACTTC.

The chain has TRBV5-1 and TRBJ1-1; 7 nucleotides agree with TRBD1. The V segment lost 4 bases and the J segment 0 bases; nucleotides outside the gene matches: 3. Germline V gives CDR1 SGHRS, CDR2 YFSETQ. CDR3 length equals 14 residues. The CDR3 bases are TGCGCCAGCAGCCGGGGACAGATGAACACTGAAGCTTTCTTT. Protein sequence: CASSRGQMNTEAFF.

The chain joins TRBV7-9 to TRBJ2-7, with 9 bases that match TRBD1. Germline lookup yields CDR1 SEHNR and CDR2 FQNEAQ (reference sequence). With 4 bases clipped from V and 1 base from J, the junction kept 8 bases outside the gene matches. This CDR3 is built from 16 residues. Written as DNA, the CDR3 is TGTGCCAGCAGCTCTGGACAGGGGAGAGGTTCCTACGAGCAGTACTTC. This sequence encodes CASSSGQGRGSYEQYF.

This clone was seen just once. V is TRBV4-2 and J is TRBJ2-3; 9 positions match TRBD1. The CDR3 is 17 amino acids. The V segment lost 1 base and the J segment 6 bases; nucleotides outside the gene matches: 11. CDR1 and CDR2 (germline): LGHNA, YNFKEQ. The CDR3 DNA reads TGTGCCAGCAGCCAAGGGGGACAGGGTTTGGGTAAGGATACGCAGTATTTT. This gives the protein CASSQGGQGLGKDTQYF.

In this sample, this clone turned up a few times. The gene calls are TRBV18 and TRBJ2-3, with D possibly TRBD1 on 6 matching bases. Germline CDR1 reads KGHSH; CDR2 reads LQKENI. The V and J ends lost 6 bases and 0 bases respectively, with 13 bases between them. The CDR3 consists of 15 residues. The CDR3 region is CASSAWTASTDTQYF. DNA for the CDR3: TGTGCCAGCTCGGCATGGACAGCGAGCACAGATACGCAGTATTTT.

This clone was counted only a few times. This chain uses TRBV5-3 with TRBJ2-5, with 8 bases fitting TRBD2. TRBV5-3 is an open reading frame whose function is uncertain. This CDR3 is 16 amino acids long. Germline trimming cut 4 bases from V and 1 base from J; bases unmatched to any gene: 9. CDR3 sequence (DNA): TGTGCCAGAAGCCCGGGACTAGTGGAGGCCCAAGAGACCCAGTACTTC. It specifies CARSPGLVEAQETQYF.

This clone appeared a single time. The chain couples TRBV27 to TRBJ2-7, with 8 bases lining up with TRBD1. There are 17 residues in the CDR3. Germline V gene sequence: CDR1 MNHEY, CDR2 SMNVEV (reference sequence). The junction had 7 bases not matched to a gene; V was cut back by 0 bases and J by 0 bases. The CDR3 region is CASSLSPSGTGSYEQYF. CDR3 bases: TGTGCCAGCAGTTTATCCCCTTCCGGGACAGGCTCCTACGAGCAGTACTTC.

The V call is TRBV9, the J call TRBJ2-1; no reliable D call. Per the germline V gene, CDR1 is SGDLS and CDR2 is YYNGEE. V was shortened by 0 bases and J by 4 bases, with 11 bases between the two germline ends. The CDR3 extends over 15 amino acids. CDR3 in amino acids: CASSVDGTDYNEQFF. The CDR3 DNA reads TGTGCCAGCAGCGTAGACGGTACAGATTACAATGAGCAGTTCTTC.